Ten or more counts support the clone carrying this TCR beta chain. These data belong to a study of naive and memory T cell subsets. Documented treatment: skin biopsy from PPD injection site in Mantoux-positive individual. A UMI-containing oligonucleotide was joined by 3' ligation to the TCR cDNA template. Reverse transcription used DNase-treated unsorted total RNA, aiming for roughly 1 to 1000 ng. Amplification of ligated cDNA took four PCR rounds with SP2 and nested alpha and beta constant primers. TCRdb processed the UMI-ligation and nested PCR reads anew with MiXCR; each CDR3 protein has one entry. The data hold 30,000 to 35,000 distinct CDR3 sequences, with about 6.2% observed a single time. This CDR3 has 15 residues. Germline CDR1 is SGHTA and CDR2 is FQGNSA. V was pared by 6 bases and J by 6 bases, with 17 bases between.

The receptor was derived from an adult in good health. The chain carries TRBV7-2 and TRBJ2-2; weak D call: TRBD2 (7 bases). The specimen comprised skin, sampled from a tuberculin skin test site. The CDR3 loop is CASRSAGAYAGELFF. For the CDR3, the DNA is TGTGCCAGCAGGTCCGCGGGGGCCTATGCCGGGGAGCTGTTTTTT.